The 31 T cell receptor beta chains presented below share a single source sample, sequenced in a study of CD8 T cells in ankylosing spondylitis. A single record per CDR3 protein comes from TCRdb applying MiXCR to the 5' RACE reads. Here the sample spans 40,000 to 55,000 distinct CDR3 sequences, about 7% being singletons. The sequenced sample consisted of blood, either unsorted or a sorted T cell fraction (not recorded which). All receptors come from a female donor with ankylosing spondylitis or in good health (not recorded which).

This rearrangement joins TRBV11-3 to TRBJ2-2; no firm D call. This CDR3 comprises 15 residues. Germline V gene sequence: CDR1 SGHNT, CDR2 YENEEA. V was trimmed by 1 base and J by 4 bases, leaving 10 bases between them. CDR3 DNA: TGTGCCAGCAGCTTAGCACCCCAGTGCACCGGGGAGCTGTTTTTT. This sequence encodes CASSLAPQCTGELFF. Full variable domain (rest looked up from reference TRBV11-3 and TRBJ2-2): EAGVVQSPRYKIIEKKQPVAFWCNPISGHNTLYWYLQNLGQGPELLIRYENEEAVDDSQLPKDRFSAERLKGVDSTLKIQPAELGDSAVYLCASSLAPQCTGELFFGEGSRLTVL.

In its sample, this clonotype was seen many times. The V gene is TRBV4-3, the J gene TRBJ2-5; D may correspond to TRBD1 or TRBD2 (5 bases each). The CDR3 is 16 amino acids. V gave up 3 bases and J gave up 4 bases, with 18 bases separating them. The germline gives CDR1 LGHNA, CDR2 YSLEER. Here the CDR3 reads CASSQDLVQGPETQYF. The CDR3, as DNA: TGCGCCAGCAGCCAGGACTTAGTGCAGGGCCCAGAGACCCAGTACTTC.

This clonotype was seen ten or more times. The CDR3 sequence is CASSFRGGSQYF. The CDR3 coding sequence is TGTGCCAGCAGCTTCCGGGGGGGGTCGCAGTATTTT. This chain joins TRBV5-6 and TRBJ2-3, with 8 bases that match TRBD2. CDR3 length: 12 amino acids. Trimming at V came to 2 bases and at J to 10 bases, leaving 3 bases not matched to a gene. From germline, CDR1 is SGHDT and CDR2 YYEEEE.

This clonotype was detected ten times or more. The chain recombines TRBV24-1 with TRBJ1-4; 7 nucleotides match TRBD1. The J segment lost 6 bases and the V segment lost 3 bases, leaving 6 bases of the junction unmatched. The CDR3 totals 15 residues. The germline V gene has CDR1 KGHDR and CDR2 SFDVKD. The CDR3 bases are TGTGCCACCAGTGATCCGGGACAGATGGATGAAAAACTGTTTTTT. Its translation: CATSDPGQMDEKLFF.

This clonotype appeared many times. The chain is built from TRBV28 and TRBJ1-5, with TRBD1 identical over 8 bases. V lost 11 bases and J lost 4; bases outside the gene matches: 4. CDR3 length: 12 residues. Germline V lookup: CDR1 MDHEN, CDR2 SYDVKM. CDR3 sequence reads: CAGQGENQPQHF. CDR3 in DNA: TGTGCCGGACAGGGCGAGAATCAGCCCCAGCATTTT.

CDR3 nucleotides: TGTGCCAGCAGCGGACCGGCAGATACGCAGTATTTT. Its protein product is CASSGPADTQYF. The rearrangement joins TRBV7-2 to TRBJ2-3; D is unclear. Trimming removed 5 bases at V and 4 bases at J, with 7 bases between. In germline, CDR1 is SGHTA, CDR2 FQGNSA. The CDR3 extends over 12 amino acids.

Here the CDR3 DNA reads TGCATCTGGGCACAGGGTCCGGGTAAGGCAGATACGCAGTATTTT. It encodes CIWAQGPGKADTQYF. The V and J genes are TRBV20-1 and TRBJ2-3; weak D call: TRBD1 (6 bases). Per the germline V gene, CDR1 is DFQATT and CDR2 is SNEGSKA (reference sequence). The CDR3 is 15 amino acids.

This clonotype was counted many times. In nucleotides, the CDR3 is TGTGCCAGCAGCCAAGAGGGAGAGACCCAGTACTTC. Encoded protein: CASSQEGETQYF. V and J are TRBV3-1 and TRBJ2-5, with D unclear. The CDR3 has 12 residues. Germline V gives CDR1 LGHDT, CDR2 YNNKEL (reference sequence). Trimming removed 0 bases from V and 4 bases from J, with 3 bases in between.

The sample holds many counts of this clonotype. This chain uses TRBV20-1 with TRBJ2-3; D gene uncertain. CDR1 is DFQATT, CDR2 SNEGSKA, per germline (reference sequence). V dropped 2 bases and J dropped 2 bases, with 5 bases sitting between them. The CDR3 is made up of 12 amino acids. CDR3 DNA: TGCAGTGCTAGAACTTACACAGATACGCAGTATTTT. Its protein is CSARTYTDTQYF.

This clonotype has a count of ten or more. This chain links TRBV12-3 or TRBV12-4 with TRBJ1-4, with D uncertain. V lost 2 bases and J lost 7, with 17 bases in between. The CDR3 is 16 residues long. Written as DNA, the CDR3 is TGTGCCAGCAGTTTACAGTTGGGCGGAGTCGGTGAAAAACTGTTTTTT. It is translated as CASSLQLGGVGEKLFF.

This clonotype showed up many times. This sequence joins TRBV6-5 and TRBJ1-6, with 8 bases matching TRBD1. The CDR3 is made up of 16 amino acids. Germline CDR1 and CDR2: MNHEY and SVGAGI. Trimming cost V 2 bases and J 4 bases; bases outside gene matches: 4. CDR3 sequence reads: CASSYRQGFYNSPLHF. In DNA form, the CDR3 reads TGTGCCAGCAGTTACCGACAGGGGTTTTATAATTCACCCCTCCACTTT.

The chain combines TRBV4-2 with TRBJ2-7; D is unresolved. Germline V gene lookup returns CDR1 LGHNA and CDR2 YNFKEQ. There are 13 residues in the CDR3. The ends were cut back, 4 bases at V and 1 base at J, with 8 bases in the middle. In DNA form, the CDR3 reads TGTGCCAGCAGCCCTGGGCTTTCCTACGAGCAGTACGTC. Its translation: CASSPGLSYEQYV.

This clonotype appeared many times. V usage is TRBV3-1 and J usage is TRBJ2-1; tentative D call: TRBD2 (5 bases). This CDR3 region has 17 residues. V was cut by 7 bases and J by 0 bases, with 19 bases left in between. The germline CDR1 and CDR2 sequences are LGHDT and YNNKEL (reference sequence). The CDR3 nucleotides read TGTGCCAGCAAATCGGGATTGCGGATTAGCTCCTACAATGAGCAGTTCTTC. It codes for CASKSGLRISSYNEQFF.

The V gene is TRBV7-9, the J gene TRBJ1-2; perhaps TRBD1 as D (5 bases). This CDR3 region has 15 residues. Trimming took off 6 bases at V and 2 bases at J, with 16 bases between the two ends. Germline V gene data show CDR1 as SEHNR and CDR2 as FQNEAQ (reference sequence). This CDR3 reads CASSPLGQVNYGYTF. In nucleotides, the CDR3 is TGTGCCAGCAGTCCCTTGGGGCAGGTCAACTATGGCTACACCTTC.

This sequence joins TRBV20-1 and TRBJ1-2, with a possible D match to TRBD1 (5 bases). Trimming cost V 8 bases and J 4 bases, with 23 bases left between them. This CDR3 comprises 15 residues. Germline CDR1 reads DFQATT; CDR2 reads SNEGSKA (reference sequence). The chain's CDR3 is CSFWGQAPGSYGYTF. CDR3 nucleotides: TGCAGTTTCTGGGGCCAGGCTCCGGGTTCCTATGGCTACACCTTC.

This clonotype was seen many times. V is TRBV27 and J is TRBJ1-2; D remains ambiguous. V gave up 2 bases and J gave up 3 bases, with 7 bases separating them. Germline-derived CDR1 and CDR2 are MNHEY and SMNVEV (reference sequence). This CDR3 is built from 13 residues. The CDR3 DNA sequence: TGTGCCAGCAGTTTAGGGTCGGACTATGGCTACACCTTC. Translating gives CASSLGSDYGYTF.

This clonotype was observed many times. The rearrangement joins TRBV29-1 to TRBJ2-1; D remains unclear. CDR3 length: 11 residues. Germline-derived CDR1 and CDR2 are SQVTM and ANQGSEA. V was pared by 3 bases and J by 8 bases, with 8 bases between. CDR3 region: CSVEYGYEQFF. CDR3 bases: TGCAGCGTTGAGTACGGGTATGAGCAGTTCTTC.

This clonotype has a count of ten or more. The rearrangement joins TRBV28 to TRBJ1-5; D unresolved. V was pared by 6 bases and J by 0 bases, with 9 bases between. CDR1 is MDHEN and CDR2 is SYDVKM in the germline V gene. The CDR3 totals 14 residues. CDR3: CASSRGNSNQPQHF. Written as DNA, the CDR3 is TGTGCCAGCAGCAGAGGGAATAGCAATCAGCCCCAGCATTTT. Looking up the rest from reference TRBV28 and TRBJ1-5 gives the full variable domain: DVKVTQSSRYLVKRTGEKVFLECVQDMDHENMFWYRQDPGLGLRLIYFSYDVKMKEKGDIPEGYSVSREKKERFSLILESASTNQTSMYLCASSRGNSNQPQHFGDGTRLSIL.

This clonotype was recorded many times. Here the CDR3 reads CASSFGLGTGGTGELFF. The CDR3 region has the DNA TGTGCCAGCAGCTTTGGTCTCGGGACAGGCGGAACCGGGGAGCTGTTTTTT. The chain uses TRBV5-8 and TRBJ2-2, with 8 nucleotides matching TRBD1. The CDR3 runs to 17 residues. Germline CDR1 reads SGHTS; CDR2 reads YDEGEE. With 2 bases clipped from V and 5 bases from J, the junction kept 11 bases outside the gene matches.

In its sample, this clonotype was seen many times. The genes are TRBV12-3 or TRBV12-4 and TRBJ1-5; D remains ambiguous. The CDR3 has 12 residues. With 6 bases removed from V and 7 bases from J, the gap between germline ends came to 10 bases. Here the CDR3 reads CASSRVGQPQHF. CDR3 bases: TGTGCCAGCAGCCGGGTAGGCCAGCCCCAGCATTTT.

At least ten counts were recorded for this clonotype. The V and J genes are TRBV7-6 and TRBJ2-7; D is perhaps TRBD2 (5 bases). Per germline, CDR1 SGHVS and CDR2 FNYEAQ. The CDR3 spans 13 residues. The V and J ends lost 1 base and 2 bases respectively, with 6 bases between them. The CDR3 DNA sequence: TGTGCCAGCAGCTTAGGGACTCCCTACGAGCAGTACTTC. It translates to CASSLGTPYEQYF.

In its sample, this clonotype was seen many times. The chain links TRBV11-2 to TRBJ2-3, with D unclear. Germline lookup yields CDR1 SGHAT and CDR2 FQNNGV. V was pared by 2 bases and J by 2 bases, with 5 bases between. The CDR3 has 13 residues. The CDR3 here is CASSLSPTDTQYF. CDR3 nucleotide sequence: TGTGCCAGCAGCTTATCTCCCACAGATACGCAGTATTTT.

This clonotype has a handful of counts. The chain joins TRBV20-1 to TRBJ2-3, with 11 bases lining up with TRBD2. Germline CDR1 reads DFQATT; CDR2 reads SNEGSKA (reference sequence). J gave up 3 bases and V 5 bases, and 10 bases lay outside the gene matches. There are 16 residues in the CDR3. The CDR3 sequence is CSAAPPLAGETDTQYF. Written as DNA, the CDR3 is TGCAGTGCTGCACCTCCACTAGCGGGGGAAACAGATACGCAGTATTTT.

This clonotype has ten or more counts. This chain's CDR3 is CASSLTGSTMGGYTF. For the CDR3, the DNA is TGCGCCAGCAGCTTGACAGGATCCACTATGGGTGGCTACACCTTC. The rearrangement uses TRBV5-1 and TRBJ1-2; D possibly corresponds to TRBD1 (5 bases). The CDR3 length is 15 residues. Trimming shortened V by 1 base and J by 7 bases, and 17 bases separated the two germline ends. Looked up from germline, CDR1 is SGHRS and CDR2 is YFSETQ.

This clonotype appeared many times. CDR3 sequence reads: CASSARGGPYNEQFF. The CDR3 region has the DNA TGTGCCAGCAGCGCCAGGGGCGGGCCGTACAATGAGCAGTTCTTC. This chain links TRBV11-2 with TRBJ2-1, with D perhaps matching TRBD1 (6 bases). V was cut by 5 bases and J by 4 bases, with 15 bases left in between. Germline values: CDR1 SGHAT, CDR2 FQNNGV. This CDR3 has 15 amino acids.

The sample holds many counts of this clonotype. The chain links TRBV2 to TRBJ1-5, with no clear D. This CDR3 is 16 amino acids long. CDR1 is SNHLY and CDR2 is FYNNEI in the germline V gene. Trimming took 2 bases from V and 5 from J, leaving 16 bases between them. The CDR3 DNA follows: TGTGCCAGCAGTGAATATAGGGATGATCAATATCAGCCCCAGCATTTT. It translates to CASSEYRDDQYQPQHF. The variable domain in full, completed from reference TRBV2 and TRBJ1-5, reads EPEVTQTPSHQVTQMGQEVILRCVPISNHLYFYWYRQILGQKVEFLVSFYNNEISEKSEIFDDQFSVERPDGSNFTLKIRSTKLEDSAMYFCASSEYRDDQYQPQHFGDGTRLSIL.

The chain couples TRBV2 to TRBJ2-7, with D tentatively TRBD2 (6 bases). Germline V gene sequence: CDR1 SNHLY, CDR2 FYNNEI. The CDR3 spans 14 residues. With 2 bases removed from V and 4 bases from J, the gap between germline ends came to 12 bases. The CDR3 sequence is CASSESGDPYEQYF. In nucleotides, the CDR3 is TGTGCCAGCAGTGAATCGGGAGACCCATACGAGCAGTACTTC. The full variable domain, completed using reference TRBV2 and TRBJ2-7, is EPEVTQTPSHQVTQMGQEVILRCVPISNHLYFYWYRQILGQKVEFLVSFYNNEISEKSEIFDDQFSVERPDGSNFTLKIRSTKLEDSAMYFCASSESGDPYEQYFGPGTRLTVT.

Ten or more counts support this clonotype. Here the CDR3 reads CASSSTGTGYGYTF. CDR3 DNA: TGTGCCAGCAGCTCAACCGGGACAGGGTATGGCTACACCTTC. The chain couples TRBV7-9 to TRBJ1-2; TRBD1 matches at 9 bases. The V and J ends lost 4 bases and 5 bases, in that order; junction bases with no gene match: 5. This CDR3 contains 14 residues. The V gene's germline CDR1 is SEHNR and CDR2 FQNEAQ (reference sequence).

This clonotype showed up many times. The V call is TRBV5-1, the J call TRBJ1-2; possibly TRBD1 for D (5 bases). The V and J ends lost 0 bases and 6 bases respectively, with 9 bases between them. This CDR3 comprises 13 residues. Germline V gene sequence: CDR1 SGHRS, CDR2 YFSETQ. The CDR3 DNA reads TGCGCCAGCAGCTTGGGGGACGGAAATGGCTACACCTTC. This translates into CASSLGDGNGYTF.

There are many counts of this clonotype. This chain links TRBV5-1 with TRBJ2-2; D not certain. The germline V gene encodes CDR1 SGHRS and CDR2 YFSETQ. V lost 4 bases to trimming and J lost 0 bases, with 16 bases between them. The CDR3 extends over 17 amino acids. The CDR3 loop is CASSHFAQPANTGELFF. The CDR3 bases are TGCGCCAGCAGCCATTTCGCGCAGCCCGCGAACACCGGGGAGCTGTTTTTT.

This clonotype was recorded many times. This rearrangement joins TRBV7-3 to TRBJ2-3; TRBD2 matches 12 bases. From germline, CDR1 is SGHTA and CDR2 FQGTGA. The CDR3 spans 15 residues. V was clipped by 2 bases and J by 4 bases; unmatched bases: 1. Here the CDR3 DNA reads TGTGCCAGCAGCTTACTAGCGGGGGGGCCAGATACGCAGTATTTT. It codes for CASSLLAGGPDTQYF.